A selection of T cell receptor beta chains follows, all from one sample in a study of tumor and adjacent non-tumor tissue in lung cancer. A single record per CDR3 protein comes from TCRdb applying MiXCR to the multiplex PCR reads. The table shows 60,000 to 85,000 distinct CDR3 sequences, with under 85% occurring only once. The sequencing input was lung tumor tissue. The receptors were gathered from a woman between 45 and 60 years old with non-small cell lung cancer. The CDR3 runs from the conserved cysteine through the conserved F or W. The order of the fields is V gene, CDR3 protein.

V gene: TRBV19
CDR3 protein: CASSIGSLYNEQFF

V gene: TRBV29-1
CDR3 protein: CSIEGLLNEQFF

V gene: TRBV11-2
CDR3 protein: CASSPPGLADTDTQYF

V gene: TRBV5-1
CDR3 protein: CTSSKLPNQPQHF

V gene: TRBV6-2/TRBV6-3
CDR3 protein: CASSCSPGDTDTRYF

V gene: TRBV10-3
CDR3 protein: CATARGGEGTDTQYF

V gene: TRBV11-2
CDR3 protein: CASSLASSDSYEQYF

V gene: TRBV6-4
CDR3 protein: CASGDPTGGADTQYF

V gene: TRBV20-1
CDR3 protein: CSARLPGLVTGELLF

V gene: TRBV11-2
CDR3 protein: CACSSGSYGYTF

V gene: TRBV29-1
CDR3 protein: CSLAASGSTETHYF

V gene: TRBV11-2
CDR3 protein: CASSLENRGFQPQHF

V gene: TRBV11-1
CDR3 protein: CTSSSQGGRGYTF

V gene: TRBV29-1
CDR3 protein: CSVVGGQDNTEASF

V gene: TRBV12-3/TRBV12-4
CDR3 protein: CAGSFGGPNEKLFF

V gene: TRBV29-1
CDR3 protein: CSLVSDTDARYF

V gene: TRBV19
CDR3 protein: CPSSPHYQETQYF

V gene: TRBV6-1
CDR3 protein: CASRPRVAGLYEHYF

V gene: TRBV11-1
CDR3 protein: CASSVAISGSHHTVELFF

V gene: TRBV12-3/TRBV12-4
CDR3 protein: CASSLPASLSYNEQFF

V gene: TRBV6-1
CDR3 protein: CISGATGDQETQYF

V gene: TRBV6-5
CDR3 protein: CAPTRTSGQLSYNEQFF

V gene: TRBV5-5
CDR3 protein: CASSLSVGRARNTIYF

V gene: TRBV7-3
CDR3 protein: CASSSEGETQYF

V gene: TRBV11-2
CDR3 protein: CANSLLMLGSEVFF

V gene: TRBV20-1
CDR3 protein: CSAQKRLGETDTLHF

V gene: TRBV29-1
CDR3 protein: CSVGGEQDKTEAFF

V gene: TRBV12-3/TRBV12-4
CDR3 protein: CASNIYGGNEQFF

V gene: TRBV5-4
CDR3 protein: CASSLRMGAQGVSQYF

V gene: TRBV6-5
CDR3 protein: CVNSYSRRGWENSPLHF

V gene: TRBV11-2
CDR3 protein: CASNLVGRGSEAFF

V gene: TRBV4-1
CDR3 protein: CDISQELGTSYNEQFF

V gene: TRBV29-1
CDR3 protein: CSVVPNTEALF

V gene: TRBV2
CDR3 protein: CASDTSGSLLETQYF

V gene: TRBV11-2
CDR3 protein: CASSLVSQNTEASF

V gene: TRBV5-1
CDR3 protein: CASSLRPLVGELFF

V gene: TRBV11-3
CDR3 protein: CASSLMRDAEAFF

V gene: TRBV6-5
CDR3 protein: CASSYSAALNTEALF

V gene: TRBV29-1
CDR3 protein: CSVGGGSSTDTQYF

V gene: TRBV6-2/TRBV6-3
CDR3 protein: CARTTRGGWAQYF

V gene: TRBV6-1
CDR3 protein: CASKVAGTGVNEQFF

V gene: TRBV11-2
CDR3 protein: CASSHGQGEFSYEQCF

V gene: TRBV11-2
CDR3 protein: CANSLSSMKQYF

V gene: TRBV4-1
CDR3 protein: CASNQEFLDGYTF

V gene: TRBV29-1
CDR3 protein: CSVAERRRQYF

V gene: TRBV20-1
CDR3 protein: CSTMRDPITDTQYF

V gene: TRBV6-1
CDR3 protein: CASSVRGDDTEAFF

V gene: TRBV6-1
CDR3 protein: CASGYSQGTEAFF

V gene: TRBV20-1
CDR3 protein: CSARDSQYRYEQYF

V gene: TRBV11-2
CDR3 protein: CAIRPGGLAGVGEQFF

V gene: TRBV20-1
CDR3 protein: CSVPPSYGGGETQYF

V gene: TRBV12-3/TRBV12-4
CDR3 protein: CASNLRRQQETQYF

V gene: TRBV19
CDR3 protein: CASSMDPRVRPQHF

V gene: TRBV12-3/TRBV12-4
CDR3 protein: CASSLANEAQYF

V gene: TRBV4-2
CDR3 protein: CASSRGAEQFF

V gene: TRBV2
CDR3 protein: CASSEEQITYNEQFF

V gene: TRBV6-6
CDR3 protein: CVSSWAQEVYEQYF

V gene: TRBV6-1
CDR3 protein: CASRSRQGLAVVPYEQYF